This is a list of T cell receptor beta chains from one sample in a study of breast tumors, draining lymph nodes, adjacent tissues. MiXCR, applied by TCRdb to the multiplex PCR reads, yields one record per CDR3 protein. The profile shows tens of thousands of distinct CDR3 sequences, under 45% of them singletons. The sequenced sample consisted of breast tumor tissue. The receptors come from a female donor with breast cancer. Some clones in this sample may be carry-over from other donors' samples. Each CDR3 is given with its conserved first and last residue. The D gene is left open where the match is weak. Clone sizes are given selectively: once, few, many, or a class where the clone is expanded.

clone size	V gene	D gene	J gene	CDR3 DNA	CDR3 protein
many	TRBV30	TRBD1	TRBJ2-4	TGTGCCTGGTGTTTCAGGGGGAGCAAAAACATTCAGTACTTC	CAWCFRGSKNIQYF
many	TRBV15	NA	TRBJ2-3	TGTGCCACCAGCAGCGACGCTCAGGGCACAGATACGCAGTATTTT	CATSSDAQGTDTQYF
many	TRBV2	NA	TRBJ2-7	TGTGCCAGCAGCCGTCGCTCCTACGAGCAGTACTTC	CASSRRSYEQYF
once	TRBV7-2	NA	TRBJ2-7	TGTGCCAGCAGCTTAGTGCACCTAGCAGGGCACCACGAGCAGTACTTC	CASSLVHLAGHHEQYF
NA	TRBV12-3/TRBV12-4	NA	TRBJ1-6	TGTGCCAGCAGTTTAGAGTCGGAGCTTGATAATTCACCCCTCCACTTT	CASSLESELDNSPLHF
NA	TRBV29-1	TRBD2	TRBJ2-7	TGCAGCGTCCTCCTGGTTGGGGGGGACGACGAGCAGTACTTC	CSVLLVGGDDEQYF
NA	TRBV29-1	TRBD2	TRBJ2-7	TGCAGCGTTGAAAGGGCTAGCGGGAGGAGCTCCTACGAGCAGTACTTC	CSVERASGRSSYEQYF
many	TRBV7-6	NA	TRBJ2-2	TGTGCCGCCGGAGGAAAGGCCGGGGAGCTGTTTTTT	CAAGGKAGELFF
NA	TRBV11-1	NA	TRBJ2-2	TGTGCCAGCAGCTTAAGCCGGACAGCGGAGGGGGCCGGGGAGCTGGTTTTT	CASSLSRTAEGAGELVF
few	TRBV4-2	TRBD2	TRBJ2-1	TGTGCCAGCAGCCAAGATCGGATAGCGGGAGTGAATGAGCAGTTCTTC	CASSQDRIAGVNEQFF
many	TRBV4-1	NA	TRBJ1-2	TGCGCCAGCAGCCAAGTCTACGGAGAACCCGGGGCAAACTATGGCTACACCTTC	CASSQVYGEPGANYGYTF
NA	TRBV24-1	NA	TRBJ2-7	TGTGCCACCAGTGATCCTCCACGTGAGGAGCAGTACTTC	CATSDPPREEQYF
NA	TRBV6-2/TRBV6-3	NA	TRBJ2-5	TGTGCTAACAGGGTCGATAAGACCCAGTACTTC	CANRVDKTQYF
NA	TRBV7-2	NA	TRBJ1-3	TGTGCCAGCAGCTTAGGACGATGGACTGGAAACACCATACATTTT	CASSLGRWTGNTIHF
many	TRBV5-8	NA	TRBJ2-7	TGTGCCAGCAGGGATCCAGAAGGGACACAGACAATCTACGAGCAGTACTTC	CASRDPEGTQTIYEQYF
NA	TRBV5-1	NA	TRBJ1-6	TGCGCCAGCAGCTCCGTAGGGGCGGATAATTCACCCCTCCACTTT	CASSSVGADNSPLHF
NA	TRBV6-1	TRBD1	TRBJ2-5	TGTGCCAGCAGTGAGGCAGGGGGCGATGAGACCCAGTACTTC	CASSEAGGDETQYF
many	TRBV20-1	TRBD1	TRBJ1-6	TGCAGTGCTTCGGGACAGGGCGGTTCACCCCTCCACTTT	CSASGQGGSPLHF
NA	TRBV6-5	NA	TRBJ2-3	TGTGCCAGCAGTCCCGGGCCCACAGATACGCAGTATTTT	CASSPGPTDTQYF
many	TRBV30	TRBD2	TRBJ2-3	TGTGCCTGGAGTCTAGCGGGCACAGATACGCAGTATTTT	CAWSLAGTDTQYF
NA	TRBV20-1	NA	TRBJ2-1	TGCAGTGCTAGCGGGAGTAGGGGGAATGAGCAGTCCTTC	CSASGSRGNEQSF
many	TRBV5-1	NA	TRBJ2-3	TGCGCCAGCAGCTTTAGTCGCACAGATACGCAGTATTTT	CASSFSRTDTQYF
NA	TRBV20-1	NA	TRBJ1-1	TGCAGTGCTAGAGACGAAAAGACCCCAAACACTGAAGCTTTCTTT	CSARDEKTPNTEAFF
many	TRBV30	NA	TRBJ1-3	TGTGCCTGGGATATGGCACAGCCTGGAAACACCATATATTTT	CAWDMAQPGNTIYF
NA	TRBV24-1	TRBD1	TRBJ1-2	TGTGCCACCAGTGAGGGACAGGGCGGGGTTGGCTACACCTTC	CATSEGQGGVGYTF
many	TRBV29-1	NA	TRBJ2-1	TGCAGCGTGGGACACAGGGATGGATACGATGAGCAGTTCTTC	CSVGHRDGYDEQFF
many	TRBV12-3/TRBV12-4	NA	TRBJ2-2	TGTGCCAGCAGTTTAGTTCTTAACACCGGGGAGCTGTTTTTT	CASSLVLNTGELFF
medium-sized	TRBV7-3	NA	TRBJ2-1	TGTGCCAGCAGCTTTGCACAGGGCAATGAGCAGTTCTTC	CASSFAQGNEQFF
NA	TRBV11-3	NA	TRBJ2-5	TGTGCCAGCAGCGTGCCCCGCTGTTGGCGGGCCCAAGAGACCCAGTACTTC	CASSVPRCWRAQETQYF
many	TRBV5-1	NA	TRBJ2-5	TGCGCCAGCGGGGAAGGGAGGTCAGAGACCCAGTACTTC	CASGEGRSETQYF
few	TRBV5-1	NA	TRBJ1-1	TGCGCCAGCAGCCCCTCTCGGGCCGGTACTGAAGCTTTCTTT	CASSPSRAGTEAFF
NA	TRBV6-4	TRBD2	TRBJ2-5	TGTGCCAGACGCGGGGGATTCCAGTACTTC	CARRGGFQYF
NA	TRBV24-1	NA	TRBJ1-4	TGTGCCACCAGTGATTCAGGGAGGGTGGATGAAAAACTGTTTTTT	CATSDSGRVDEKLFF
many	TRBV7-2	NA	TRBJ2-7	TGTGCCAGCAGCTTGAGGGTCGGGATCGAGCAGTACTTC	CASSLRVGIEQYF
many	TRBV20-1	NA	TRBJ1-2	TGCAGTGCCACCGGGAGCGGCTACACCTTC	CSATGSGYTF
NA	TRBV7-7	NA	TRBJ1-6	TGTGCTAGCAGCCCGAGTCAGAATTCACCCCTCCACTTT	CASSPSQNSPLHF
many	TRBV6-6	TRBD2	TRBJ2-2	TGTGCCAGCATGACTAGCGGGTCGACCTGGGAGAACACCGGGGAGCTGTTTTTT	CASMTSGSTWENTGELFF
NA	TRBV4-3	NA	TRBJ2-5	TGCGCCAGCGGCCAAGGGGGGGGGGCCGGGGAGACCCAGTACTTC	CASGQGGGAGETQYF
many	TRBV29-1	NA	TRBJ2-5	TGCAGCGTTGACCTTTCAGGGAAAGAGACCCAGTACTTC	CSVDLSGKETQYF
NA	TRBV11-2	NA	TRBJ2-6	TGTGCCAGCAGCTTAGTGACAGGCCCGCCTGGGGCCAACGTCCTGACTTTC	CASSLVTGPPGANVLTF
NA	TRBV2	NA	TRBJ2-3	TGTGCCAGCAGTGGTGGGCTCCGCACAGATACGCAGTATTTT	CASSGGLRTDTQYF